Given below is one T cell receptor (beta chain) in context. These data belong to a study of T cell repertoires in cytomegalovirus infection. Germline assignment: CDR1 MDHEN and CDR2 SYDVKM. The CDR3 is made up of 18 amino acids. With 3 bases clipped from V and 0 bases from J, the junction kept 7 bases outside the gene matches. TCRdb re-called the reads through MiXCR, storing one row per CDR3 protein. The sample consists of 250,000 or so distinct CDR3 sequences, over 15% of them appearing once. The clonotype was recovered from a human donor in good health (CMV status not recorded). Some clones in this sample may be carry-over from other donors' samples. V usage is TRBV28 and J usage is TRBJ2-3; 12 bases are a match to TRBD2. Sequenced: CD8+ T cells from PBMCs. The CDR3 DNA sequence: TGTGCCAGCAGTTTCCCTAGCGGGGGGGGATCGAGCACAGATACGCAGTATTTT. The encoded protein is CASSFPSGGGSSTDTQYF.